A single sample is the source of the 2 T cell receptor beta chains below, sequenced in a study of cytomegalovirus exposure and HLA in healthy donors. PCR was performed using 60 Vbeta and 13 Jbeta primers. Produced via immunoSEQ multiplex PCR; TCRdb's table is partial and in-frame only. The sample records roughly 180,000 clones, about 79% being singletons. Sequenced sample: PBMCs. The receptors stem from a man in his late teens or twenties in good health and CMV-seronegative.

The CDR3 spells CASSFLPPGTNEQFF. DNA for the CDR3: TGTGCCAGCAGTTTTTTACCTCCCGGGACAAATGAGCAGTTCTTC. The chain carries TRBV27 and TRBJ2-1; D possibly corresponds to TRBD1 (6 bases). Germline CDR1 MNHEY, CDR2 SMNVEV (reference sequence). Trimming shortened V by 3 bases and J by 7 bases, and 16 bases separated the two germline ends. This CDR3 region has 15 residues.

The V gene is TRBV10-1, the J gene TRBJ2-2, with TRBD2 as a possible D gene (5 bases). The CDR3 spans 14 residues. Trimming removed 8 bases at V and 6 bases at J, with 16 bases between. The germline V gene has CDR1 WNHNN and CDR2 SYGVQD (reference sequence). CDR3 coding DNA: TGCGCCAGCTCAGACCGTCGGGGTCCCGGGGAGCTGTTTTTT. This codes for CASSDRRGPGELFF.